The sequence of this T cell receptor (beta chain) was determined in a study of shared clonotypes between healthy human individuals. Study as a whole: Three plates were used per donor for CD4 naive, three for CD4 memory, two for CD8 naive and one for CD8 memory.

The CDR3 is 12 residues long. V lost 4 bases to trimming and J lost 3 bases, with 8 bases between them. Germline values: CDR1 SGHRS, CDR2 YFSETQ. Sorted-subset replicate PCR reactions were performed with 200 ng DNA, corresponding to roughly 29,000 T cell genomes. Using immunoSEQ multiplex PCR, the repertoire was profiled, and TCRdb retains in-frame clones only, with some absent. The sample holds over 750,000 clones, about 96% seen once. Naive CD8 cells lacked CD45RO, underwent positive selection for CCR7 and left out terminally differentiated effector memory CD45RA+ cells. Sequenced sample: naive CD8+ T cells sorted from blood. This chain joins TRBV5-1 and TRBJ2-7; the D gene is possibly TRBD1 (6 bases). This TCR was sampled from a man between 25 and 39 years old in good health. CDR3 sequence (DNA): TGCGCCAGCAGCGTGGACAGCTACGAGCAGTACTTC. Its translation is CASSVDSYEQYF.